The 12 T cell receptor beta chains listed next were all sequenced from one sample in a study of early T cells in non-severe SARS-CoV-2 infection. Using its own MiXCR run on the 5' RACE reads, TCRdb lists one record per CDR3 protein. The table includes about 110,000 distinct CDR3 sequences, about 12% detected once. Material: whole blood. These receptors came from an adult who was a healthcare worker with PCR-confirmed SARS-CoV-2 infection or an uninfected control (not recorded which).

This clonotype was seen at least ten times. This chain joins TRBV24-1 and TRBJ2-1, with TRBD1 matching 7 bases. V lost 3 bases and J lost 0; bases outside the gene matches: 1. The V gene's germline CDR1 is KGHDR and CDR2 SFDVKD. CDR3 length equals 15 residues. This CDR3 reads CATSDRDSSYNEQFF. CDR3 nucleotides: TGTGCCACCAGTGATCGGGACAGCTCCTACAATGAGCAGTTCTTC.

In this sample, this clonotype turned up a few times. V usage is TRBV9 and J usage is TRBJ2-1, with D hard to call. The CDR3 contains 15 residues. V lost 2 bases, J lost 0 bases, and 9 bases lay in between. Germline lookup yields CDR1 SGDLS and CDR2 YYNGEE. The CDR3 protein is CASSVPPSSYNEQFF. The CDR3 DNA sequence: TGTGCCAGCAGCGTCCCTCCTAGCTCCTACAATGAGCAGTTCTTC.

In this sample, this clonotype turned up many times. This chain links TRBV18 with TRBJ2-3; 7 bases are a match to TRBD1. With V trimmed by 2 bases and J by 4 bases, 9 bases remained unmatched. The CDR3 has 16 amino acids. Germline CDR1 KGHSH, CDR2 LQKENI. The CDR3 region has the DNA TGTGCCAGCTCACCAAGGACAGGTCAGGGGTCAGATACGCAGTATTTT. This sequence encodes CASSPRTGQGSDTQYF.

This clonotype was seen repeatedly, ten times or more. The V call is TRBV28, the J call TRBJ1-4; D is ambiguous. V lost 6 bases, J lost 3 bases, and 5 bases lay in between. The CDR3 covers 12 residues. Per the germline V gene, CDR1 is MDHEN and CDR2 is SYDVKM. CDR3 sequence reads: CASSRPNEKLFF. CDR3 bases: TGTGCCAGCAGCCGGCCTAATGAAAAACTGTTTTTT.

This clonotype was detected a few times. V and J are TRBV28 and TRBJ1-5, with D tentatively TRBD1 (5 bases). The germline V gene has CDR1 MDHEN and CDR2 SYDVKM. The CDR3 totals 15 residues. Trimming shortened V by 1 base and J by 3 bases, and 10 bases separated the two germline ends. CDR3 bases: TGTGCCAGCAGTTTATCCCGACAGTTCAATCAGCCCCAGCATTTT. It yields the protein CASSLSRQFNQPQHF.

This clonotype has a count of ten or more. One junction end disagrees with the germline gene, perhaps due to a read error. The V call is TRBV3-1, the J call TRBJ2-6; TRBD1 matches at 10 bases. From germline, CDR1 is LGHDT and CDR2 YNNKEL (reference sequence). The CDR3 runs to 19 residues. The CDR3 DNA is TGTGCCAGCAGCCACGGGACAGGGGCGAGGGTCTCTGGGGCCAACGTCCTGATTTTC. Translated: CASSHGTGARVSGANVLIF.

By share of the sample, this clonotype is medium-sized. V and J are TRBV6-2 or TRBV6-3 and TRBJ2-3; 15 bases line up with TRBD2. The CDR3 extends over 18 amino acids. The trim removed 5 bases at V and 5 bases at J, leaving 11 bases unmatched. The V gene's germline CDR1 is MNHEY and CDR2 SVGEGT. The CDR3 DNA is TGTGCCAGCAGTCCACCGGGACTAGCGGGGGGCCCTGGAGATACGCAGTATTTT. Translated: CASSPPGLAGGPGDTQYF.

The chain links TRBV4-2 to TRBJ2-2, with D unclear. The germline V and J ends were trimmed by 0 bases and 7 bases, with 6 bases remaining between them. Germline lookup yields CDR1 LGHNA and CDR2 YNFKEQ. CDR3 length: 13 amino acids. The CDR3 DNA sequence: TGTGCCAGCAGCCAAGATCTTATCGGGGAGCTGTTTTTT. Translated: CASSQDLIGELFF.

This clonotype was seen repeatedly, ten times or more. The chain recombines TRBV30 with TRBJ2-7; D gene unclear. The CDR3 sequence is 14 residues long. CDR1 is GTSNPN and CDR2 is SVGIG in the germline V gene (reference sequence). Deletions cut 3 bases from V and 3 bases from J, with 15 bases between. The CDR3 protein is CAWSALSWGYEQYF. The CDR3 DNA sequence: TGTGCCTGGAGCGCCTTAAGTTGGGGCTACGAGCAGTACTTC.

The CDR3 nucleotides read TGCGCCAGCAGCTTGGCCGGACAGAGTGAAGCTTTCTTT. The encoded protein is CASSLAGQSEAFF. The chain uses TRBV5-1 and TRBJ1-1; D may be TRBD1 (6 bases). CDR3 size: 13 residues. Trimming left V 0 bases short and J 7 bases short, with 10 bases between. Germline V gives CDR1 SGHRS, CDR2 YFSETQ.

This clonotype has more than one count but fewer than ten. The chain uses TRBV28 and TRBJ2-1; 8 nucleotides match TRBD1. Germline-derived CDR1 and CDR2 are MDHEN and SYDVKM. The CDR3 loop spans 16 amino acids. With 3 bases clipped from V and 0 bases from J, the junction kept 4 bases outside the gene matches. CDR3 bases: TGTGCCAGCAGTTTTCTAACAGGGGGCTCCTACAATGAGCAGTTCTTC. It codes for CASSFLTGGSYNEQFF.

This clonotype was recorded at least ten times. This rearrangement joins TRBV3-1 to TRBJ2-6; D remains ambiguous. The germline V and J ends were trimmed by 1 base and 2 bases, with 9 bases remaining between them. Per germline, CDR1 LGHDT and CDR2 YNNKEL (reference sequence). The CDR3 sequence is 16 residues long. CDR3: CASSQVLRPGANVLTF. The CDR3 DNA reads as TGTGCCAGCAGCCAAGTACTAAGGCCTGGGGCCAACGTCCTGACTTTC.